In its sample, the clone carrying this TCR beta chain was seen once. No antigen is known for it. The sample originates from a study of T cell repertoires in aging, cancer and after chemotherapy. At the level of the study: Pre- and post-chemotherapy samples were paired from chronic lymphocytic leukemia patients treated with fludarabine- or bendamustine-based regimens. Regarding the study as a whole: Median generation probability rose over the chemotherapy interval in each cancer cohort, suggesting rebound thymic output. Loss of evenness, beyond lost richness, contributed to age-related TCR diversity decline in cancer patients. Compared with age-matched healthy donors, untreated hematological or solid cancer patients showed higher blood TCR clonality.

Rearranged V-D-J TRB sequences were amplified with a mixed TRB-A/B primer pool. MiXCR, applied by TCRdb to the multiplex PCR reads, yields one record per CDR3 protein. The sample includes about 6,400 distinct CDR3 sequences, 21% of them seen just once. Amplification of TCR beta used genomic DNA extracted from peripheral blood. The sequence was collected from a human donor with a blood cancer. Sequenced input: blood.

CDR3 sequence: CASSQAWDPHSYNEQFF. Here the CDR3 DNA reads TGTGCCAGCAGCCAAGCCTGGGACCCCCACTCCTACAATGAGCAGTTCTTC. The chain carries TRBV4-2 and TRBJ2-1; D is perhaps TRBD1 or TRBD2 (5 bases each). The length of the CDR3 is 17 residues. The germline V gene encodes CDR1 LGHNA and CDR2 YNFKEQ. V lost 1 base and J lost 0, with 13 bases in between.